The 8 T cell receptor beta chains in this list originate from one sample, sequenced in a study of blood T cells in healthy people across ages. Primers used in a second PCR of about 6 to 11 cycles were a sample-barcoded 5' primer and a J-beta primer mix. One entry per CDR3 protein results from TCRdb running MiXCR on the 5' RACE reads. The data contain around 1.7 million distinct CDR3 sequences, 28% of them singletons. The sequenced material came from blood. The receptors stem from a woman younger than 45 in good health.

V and J are TRBV9 and TRBJ2-2; D remains unclear. The germline V and J ends were trimmed by 4 bases and 7 bases, with 11 bases remaining between them. The CDR3 is made up of 13 amino acids. Looked up from germline, CDR1 is SGDLS and CDR2 is YYNGEE. CDR3 amino acids: CASSPLTDGELFF. CDR3 nucleotide sequence: TGTGCCAGCAGCCCCTTGACCGACGGGGAGCTGTTTTTT.

This clonotype has ten or more counts. The chain links TRBV4-1 to TRBJ2-7; 13 nucleotides line up with TRBD2. The CDR3 spans 18 residues. V shed 1 base and J 0 bases; nucleotides not matched to a gene: 6. CDR1 and CDR2 from the germline V gene are MGHRA and YSYEKL. The CDR3 sequence is CASSQVATSGGLSYEQYF. The CDR3 coding sequence is TGCGCCAGCAGCCAAGTTGCGACTAGCGGGGGGCTCTCCTACGAGCAGTACTTC.

A note on this clonotype: A much larger clone differs from this one at a single base, so this may be a read error. The chain combines TRBV12-3 or TRBV12-4 with TRBJ2-1; the D gene is possibly TRBD1 (6 bases). Trimming removed 3 bases at V and 10 bases at J, with 19 bases between. The CDR3 length is 15 residues. CDR3 DNA: TGTGCCAGCAGTTTCTTCGGGACACTTACCTACGAGCAGTTCTTC. Its protein product is CASSFFGTLTYEQFF.

This clonotype was recorded many times. V and J are TRBV7-2 and TRBJ1-2; a possible D gene is TRBD1 (5 bases). Germline CDR1 SGHTA, CDR2 FQGNSA. V was clipped by 5 bases and J by 2 bases, with 12 bases between them. The CDR3 runs to 14 residues. The CDR3 sequence: CASSPSGTNYGYTF. The DNA for the CDR3 is TGTGCCAGCAGCCCCTCCGGGACGAACTATGGCTACACCTTC. Using reference TRBV7-2 and TRBJ1-2 for the parts outside the CDR3, the full variable domain is GAGVSQSPSNKVTEKGKDVELRCDPISGHTALYWYRQSLGQGLEFLIYFQGNSAPDKSGLPSDRFSAERTGGSVSTLTIQRTQQEDSAVYLCASSPSGTNYGYTFGSGTRLTVV.

Details on this clonotype: It may be a read error: a sequence one base away is much more abundant. The missing conserved phenylalanine or tryptophan at the end of this CDR3 makes a read error likely. This chain uses TRBV29-1 with TRBJ2-3, with 10 nucleotides matching TRBD2. V lost 1 base to trimming and J lost 6 bases; unmatched junction nucleotides: 10. Germline lookup yields CDR1 SQVTM and CDR2 ANQGSEA. The CDR3 is 16 residues long. The CDR3 spells CSVEGGGPSGGDTQYC. In nucleotides, the CDR3 is TGCAGCGTTGAAGGGGGAGGCCCTAGCGGGGGCGATACGCAGTATTGT.

This clonotype was found many times. J is TRBJ2-5 and V is TRBV5-1; no clear D. This CDR3 has 13 amino acids. Germline assignment: CDR1 SGHRS and CDR2 YFSETQ. With 4 bases removed from V and 5 bases from J, the gap between germline ends came to 12 bases. The CDR3 bases are TGCGCCAGCAGCCCGACCAGCGTTGAGACCCAGTACTTC. Residues: CASSPTSVETQYF.

This clonotype has just a few counts. V is TRBV20-1 and J is TRBJ1-4; TRBD1 aligns across 7 bases. Germline V gene data show CDR1 as DFQATT and CDR2 as SNEGSKA (reference sequence). The length of the CDR3 is 15 residues. J gave up 0 bases and V 6 bases, and 7 bases lay outside the gene matches. CDR3 sequence: CSAAEGAATNEKLFF. Written as DNA, the CDR3 is TGCAGTGCGGCAGAGGGGGCTGCAACTAATGAAAAACTGTTTTTT.

V usage is TRBV7-9 and J usage is TRBJ2-7; D gene uncertain. The CDR3 extends over 13 amino acids. Germline V gene data show CDR1 as SEHNR and CDR2 as FQNEAQ (reference sequence). V shed 4 bases and J shed 5 bases, with 12 bases lying between them. CDR3 DNA sequence: TGTGCCAGCAGCTCCGTTGTGTCCCACGAGCAGTACTTC. As protein: CASSSVVSHEQYF. Together with reference TRBV7-9 and TRBJ2-7, the CDR3 gives the full variable domain: DTGVSQNPRHKITKRGQNVTFRCDPISEHNRLYWYRQTLGQGPEFLTYFQNEAQLEKSRLLSDRFSAERPKGSFSTLEIQRTEQGDSAMYLCASSSVVSHEQYFGPGTRLTVT.